This T cell receptor beta chain derives from a study of control samples from healthy donors and cancer patients. This clone was observed a single time. CDR1 and CDR2 from the germline V gene are MRHNA and SNTAGT. This CDR3 is 16 amino acids long. Unmatched junction bases numbered 12, after V lost 8 bases and J lost 3 bases. Generated by immunoSEQ multiplex PCR, the TCRdb table keeps only in-frame clones and is missing some. This table has 200,000 to 250,000 clones, about 93% appearing once. The receptor's source is a man in his fifties or sixties in good health. Sequenced: blood. The chain combines TRBV6-4 with TRBJ2-3, with TRBD2 identical over 9 bases. Here the CDR3 reads CASRDIGGGATDTQYF. The CDR3 DNA reads as TGTGCCAGCCGGGACATCGGCGGGGGGGCAACAGATACGCAGTATTTT.